This TCR beta chain was profiled in a study of blood T cell dynamics during melanoma immunotherapy (dated by TCRdb to 2020 to 2022). In the study overall: The patients had metastatic melanoma and were given first-line pembrolizumab or nivolumab plus ipilimumab as standard of care in the United Kingdom. Peripheral T cell receptor repertoires of metastatic melanoma patients were profiled before and after one cycle of checkpoint inhibitor therapy to find early correlates of response. The training cohort consisted of consecutive patients, while an additional independent group of patients from the same centre was pooled to form an external validation set. General study outcomes and caveats: Unlike progressors, patients who went on to achieve disease control showed a bifurcated reorganization of the PBMC repertoire at W3, with either increased clonality or increased diversity. The relatively small sample size was acknowledged as something that could potentially limit how far the results can be generalized. The study could not determine whether the T cell clones driving repertoire changes were melanoma-specific or reflected general immune activation.

Measured from the cysteine to the phenylalanine, the CDR3 is 14 residues long. The DNA shown is the 42-base CDR3, in frame from base 1. Unmatched junction bases come to 7, with V trimmed by 8 bases and J by 0 bases. CDR1 and CDR2 were assigned from the germline V gene (reference sequence) as GTSNPN and SVGIG. A word on this clone: Its antigen is not yet known. Base-call qualities are not available, and no considerably larger clone is one nucleotide away.

Every bulk PBMC sample was loaded with the same fixed amount of around 400 ng of DNA. Following the manufacturer instructions, the immunoSEQ TCRb Assay kit was used to amplify TCR beta CDR3 sequences from genomic DNA. The KAPA Library Quantification Kit for Illumina platforms was used to quantify the pooled libraries by qPCR. Pooled libraries were sequenced on an Illumina NextSeq 500, clustered at roughly 0.6-1.2 pM. The study's own analysis went as follows. TCR data were analyzed using immunoSEQ ANALYZER and the R LymphoSeq package. A rearrangement efficiency score was calculated as productive divided by the sum of productive and non-productive CDR3 sequences. Within each patient, timepoints were compared pairwise for clonality, measured with the Gini coefficient, and for diversity, measured with the Renyi index at alpha=1. Clonal relatedness, based on an edit distance of 3, and repertoire similarity, based on the Bhattacharyya coefficient, were both computed in LymphoSeq. Linear discriminant analysis on week-3 changes in clonality and diversity was built with the R MASS and caret packages to classify response. TCRdb took over this immuneACCESS table, retaining in-frame rearrangements with V and J assigned. Such tables are incomplete; in checked studies, under half of the missing clones stem from an unresolved V gene, and the remainder is unexplained. That table is the source of V, J and clone size, and D and trimming were worked out from the DNA. The sample table contains thousands of clones; only one count was recorded for roughly 84% of them. Jointly, the top ten make up about 35% of the sample.

What this sample's time point label stands for: pre-treatment baseline. Blood samples were collected before treatment (T0) and at week 3 (W3), after the first cycle of checkpoint blockade. Except for two patients with rapid clinical progression, response was assessed 12 weeks after the first infusion by RECIST 1.1; disease control meant complete response, partial response or stable disease. Patients were excluded for prior systemic cancer treatment, concomitant immunosuppressant therapy or synchronous other active malignancies. Both bulk PBMC and plasma cell-free DNA were sequenced for TCR beta so that circulating cells and T cell turnover could be tracked. Lymphoprep and SepMate tubes were used to isolate PBMC from blood, and red cell lysis was then performed. DNA from PBMC and sorted T cell subsets was extracted with QIAamp DNA Blood Mini kits.

The rearranged chain carries TRBV30 and TRBJ2-1, and 7 bases in between align with TRBD2. Sequencing used blood, obtained from a patient treated with checkpoint blockade. This TCR came from a human donor with melanoma. Some clones in this sample may be carry-over from other donors' samples. The CDR3 reads as follows: CAGQAGSSYNEQFF. The nucleotide sequence reads as follows: TGTGCCGGTCAAGCGGGAAGCTCCTACAATGAGCAGTTCTTC.